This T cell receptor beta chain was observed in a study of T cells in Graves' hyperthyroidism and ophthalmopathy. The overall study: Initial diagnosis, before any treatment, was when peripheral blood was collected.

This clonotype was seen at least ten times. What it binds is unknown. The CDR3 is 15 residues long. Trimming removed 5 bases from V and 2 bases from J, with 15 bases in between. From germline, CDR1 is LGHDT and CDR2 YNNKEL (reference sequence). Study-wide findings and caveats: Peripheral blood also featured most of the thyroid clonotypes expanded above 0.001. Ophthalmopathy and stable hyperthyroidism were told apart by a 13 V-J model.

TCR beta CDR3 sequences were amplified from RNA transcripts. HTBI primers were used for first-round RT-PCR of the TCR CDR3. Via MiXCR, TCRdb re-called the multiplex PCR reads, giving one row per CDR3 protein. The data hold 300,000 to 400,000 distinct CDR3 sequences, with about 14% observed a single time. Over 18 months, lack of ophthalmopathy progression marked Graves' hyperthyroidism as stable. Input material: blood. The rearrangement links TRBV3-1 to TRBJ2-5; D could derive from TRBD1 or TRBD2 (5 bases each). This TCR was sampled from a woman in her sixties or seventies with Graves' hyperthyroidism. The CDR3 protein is CASSTTWDGQETQYF. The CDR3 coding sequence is TGTGCCAGCAGCACTACTTGGGACGGACAAGAGACCCAGTACTTC.